This TCR beta chain was captured by sequencing in a study of T cells after yellow fever vaccination. The CDR3 sequence is 19 residues long. CDR1 is LGHDT, CDR2 YNNKEL, per germline (reference sequence). V lost 4 bases and J lost 4, with 28 bases in between. This clonotype was seen a few times. TCRdb recomputed calls from the 5' RACE reads with MiXCR, one row per CDR3 protein. This sample has approximately 550,000 distinct CDR3 sequences, with roughly 14% found just once. The J gene is TRBJ2-5, the V gene TRBV3-1; TRBD2 is a possible D gene (6 bases). The sequence was collected from a man under 40 who received the YFV17D yellow fever vaccine. This specimen was PBMCs, taken on the day of the yellow fever booster vaccination. In DNA, the CDR3 is TGTGCCAGCAGCCTCGACTCCCGCCGGGCCACAAGGGGAGGAGAGACCCAGTACTTC. The encoded protein is CASSLDSRRATRGGETQYF.